This passage covers 3 T cell receptor beta chains from one sample sequenced in a study of blood T cell repertoires in COVID-19. The repertoire was sequenced with immunoSEQ multiplex PCR; TCRdb's copy has only in-frame clones and lacks some. This sample yields 61,000 or so clones, of which around four fifths are seen a single time; 4.5% to 7% belongs to the top ten. Sequencing used peripheral blood. Receptors originate from a woman between 70 and 85 years old with acute or convalescent COVID-19.

In DNA form, the CDR3 reads TGTGCCAGCAGCAAAGACAGGGGCAGGGGGCATTTCCACTATGGCTACACCTTC. Its protein product is CASSKDRGRGHFHYGYTF. The chain carries TRBV21-1 and TRBJ1-2; the listed D gene, TRBD1, was not tested against the DNA. TRBV21-1 is an annotated pseudogene. The CDR3 runs 18 residues.

The rearrangement links TRBV5-1 to TRBJ1-2; the D gene is possibly TRBD1 (6 bases). CDR1 is SGHRS and CDR2 is YFSETQ in the germline V gene. This CDR3 is built from 14 residues. Trimming cost V 1 base and J 6 bases, with 13 bases left between them. The CDR3 bases are TGCGCCAGCAGCTTGTTGGGGGCGGGCGATGGCTACACCTTC. It specifies CASSLLGAGDGYTF.

This clone was counted only a few times. The chain's CDR3 is CASLTTGAPSNYGYTF. Written as DNA, the CDR3 is TGTGCCAGCCTGACGACAGGGGCTCCCTCTAACTATGGCTACACCTTC. The chain recombines TRBV2 with TRBJ1-2; TRBD1 aligns across 8 bases. The V and J ends lost 8 bases and 0 bases, in that order; junction bases with no gene match: 11. Germline V gene data show CDR1 as SNHLY and CDR2 as FYNNEI. The CDR3 consists of 16 residues.